The sample holds a few counts of the clone carrying this TCR beta chain. CDR3 length: 12 amino acids. Germline V gene data show CDR1 as GTSNPN and CDR2 as SVGIG (reference sequence). V dropped 5 bases and J dropped 12 bases, with 17 bases sitting between them. The repertoire was sequenced with immunoSEQ multiplex PCR; TCRdb's copy has only in-frame clones and lacks some. The top ten clones hold about 2.7% of a sample with some 130,000 clones, 75% to 95% of them seen once. This sample was included in a study of control samples from healthy donors and cancer patients. The clonotype comes from a man between 40 and 49 years old in good health. Source material: blood. V usage is TRBV30 and J usage is TRBJ1-5; TRBD1 is a possible D gene (5 bases). The CDR3 protein is CAWEGQNSRQHF. DNA of the CDR3: TGTGCCTGGGAAGGACAAAACAGCCGCCAGCATTTT.